Shown below are 16 T cell receptor beta chains from a single sample sequenced in a study of blood T cell repertoires in COVID-19. Clones were sequenced by immunoSEQ multiplex PCR, and TCRdb holds only the in-frame ones, with some missing. The table shows about 70,000 clones, with approximately 90% occurring only once. The sample consisted of peripheral blood. The source is a man aged 45-65 years with acute or convalescent COVID-19.

For the CDR3, the DNA is TGTGCCAGCTCGCCGGGAGAGACCCAGTACTTC. This encodes CASSPGETQYF. The chain has TRBV18 and TRBJ2-5; D is uncertain. Germline V gene data show CDR1 as KGHSH and CDR2 as LQKENI. V dropped 6 bases and J dropped 4 bases, with 6 bases sitting between them. The CDR3 consists of 11 residues.

This clone was recorded only once. The rearrangement joins TRBV7-2 to TRBJ2-3; TRBD1 is a possible D gene (6 bases). Per germline, CDR1 SGHTA and CDR2 FQGNSA. This CDR3 has 19 residues. V dropped 2 bases and J dropped 0 bases, with 21 bases sitting between them. The CDR3 is CASSLTPGVGASSTDTQYF. The DNA for the CDR3 is TGTGCCAGCAGCTTAACCCCCGGTGTGGGGGCTTCTAGCACAGATACGCAGTATTTT.

This rearrangement joins TRBV7-2 to TRBJ2-1; the D gene is possibly TRBD1 (7 bases). Trimming stripped 3 bases from V and 2 bases from J, with 11 bases between. The CDR3 contains 15 residues. Germline CDR1 SGHTA, CDR2 FQGNSA. CDR3 residues: CASSFTGEAYNEQFF. The CDR3 region has the DNA TGTGCCAGCAGCTTTACAGGGGAGGCCTACAATGAGCAGTTCTTC.

This chain joins TRBV29-1 and TRBJ2-5; 8 bases align to TRBD2. After removal of 3 bases from V and 2 bases from J, the junction contained 20 bases not matched to a gene. Germline V gene sequence: CDR1 SQVTM, CDR2 ANQGSEA. CDR3 length equals 19 residues. CDR3 DNA sequence: TGCAGCGTTGAGATAGGGGTCACAAGGACTAGCAAAAGTCAAGAGACCCAGTACTTC. This codes for CSVEIGVTRTSKSQETQYF.

DNA for the CDR3: TGTGCCAGCAGCATTAGGGGGTCCCGCACAGATACGCAGTATTTT. This codes for CASSIRGSRTDTQYF. This chain connects TRBV7-9 to TRBJ2-3; TRBD1 might be the D (6 bases). The CDR3 sequence is 15 residues long. Germline loops: CDR1 SEHNR, CDR2 FQNEAQ (reference sequence). Trimming left V 5 bases short and J 1 base short, with 13 bases between. Full variable domain (outside the CDR3, taken from reference TRBV7-9 and TRBJ2-3): DTGVSQNPRHKITKRGQNVTFRCDPISEHNRLYWYRQTLGQGPEFLTYFQNEAQLEKSRLLSDRFSAERPKGSFSTLEIQRTEQGDSAMYLCASSIRGSRTDTQYFGPGTRLTVL.

The rearrangement joins TRBV6-5 to TRBJ1-1; the match to TRBD1 covers 8 bases. Germline values: CDR1 MNHEY, CDR2 SVGAGI. The CDR3 consists of 13 residues. V lost 5 bases, J lost 4 bases, and 3 bases stayed unmatched. In nucleotides, the CDR3 is TGTGCCAGCAGTCCCAGGGGGCTCACTGAAGCTTTCTTT. Its translation is CASSPRGLTEAFF.

The rearrangement uses TRBV28 and TRBJ2-5; D unresolved. Germline loops: CDR1 MDHEN, CDR2 SYDVKM. CDR3 length: 12 amino acids. With 4 bases removed from V and 4 bases from J, the gap between germline ends came to 7 bases. The CDR3 sequence is CASSSVVETQYF. In nucleotides, the CDR3 is TGTGCCAGCAGTTCAGTGGTAGAGACCCAGTACTTC. The full variable domain, with the rest looked up from reference TRBV28 and TRBJ2-5, is DVKVTQSSRYLVKRTGEKVFLECVQDMDHENMFWYRQDPGLGLRLIYFSYDVKMKEKGDIPEGYSVSREKKERFSLILESASTNQTSMYLCASSSVVETQYFGPGTRLLVL.

The V and J genes are TRBV6-2 or TRBV6-3 and TRBJ2-7; 11 bases align to TRBD2. The CDR3 is 15 amino acids. CDR1 is MNHEY and CDR2 is SVGEGT in the germline V gene. Unmatched junction bases numbered 2, after V lost 2 bases and J lost 2 bases. CDR3 DNA: TGTGCCAGCAGTTACGGGACTAGCGGCACCTACGAGCAGTACTTC. Translation: CASSYGTSGTYEQYF.

The chain employs TRBV27 and TRBJ1-6; D not certain. There are 15 residues in the CDR3. Per the germline V gene, CDR1 is MNHEY and CDR2 is SMNVEV (reference sequence). V lost 6 bases to trimming and J lost 0 bases, with 9 bases between them. CDR3 nucleotides: TGTGCCAGCAGGCGGGAGAGCTCCTATAATTCACCCCTCCACTTT. Protein sequence: CASRRESSYNSPLHF.

V usage is TRBV5-4 and J usage is TRBJ2-7; tentatively, D is TRBD1 (6 bases). CDR3 length: 14 residues. V lost 1 base and J lost 5, with 13 bases in between. Germline assignment: CDR1 SGHNT and CDR2 YYREEE (reference sequence). This chain's CDR3 is CASSLSHRAHEQYF. The CDR3 DNA reads TGTGCCAGCAGCTTGAGCCACAGGGCCCACGAGCAGTACTTC.

The chain links TRBV18 to TRBJ1-1; D call uncertain. Germline loops: CDR1 KGHSH, CDR2 LQKENI. The CDR3 is 13 amino acids. Trimming stripped 3 bases from V and 0 bases from J, with 5 bases between. The CDR3 bases are TGTGCCAGCTCACCTAGTTTGAACACTGAAGCTTTCTTT. The encoded protein is CASSPSLNTEAFF.

This chain connects TRBV28 to TRBJ1-1; maybe TRBD1 (6 bases). Trimming took 6 bases from V and 1 from J, leaving 12 bases between them. This CDR3 is 14 amino acids long. CDR1 is MDHEN and CDR2 is SYDVKM in the germline V gene. The CDR3 here is CASSEGGSNTEAFF. In nucleotides, the CDR3 is TGTGCCAGCAGCGAAGGGGGATCGAACACTGAAGCTTTCTTT.

The CDR3 loop is CASSLGGTVDGYTF. The CDR3 DNA reads TGCGCCAGCAGCTTGGGGGGGACAGTGGATGGCTACACCTTC. The rearrangement links TRBV5-1 to TRBJ1-2, with 7 bases aligning to TRBD1. Germline CDR1 reads SGHRS; CDR2 reads YFSETQ. The CDR3 is 14 residues long. V gave up 0 bases and J gave up 6 bases; unmatched junction bases: 5.

The chain is built from TRBV28 and TRBJ1-5, with D possibly matching TRBD1 (5 bases). V was cut by 5 bases and J by 7 bases, with 15 bases left in between. CDR1 and CDR2 (germline): MDHEN, SYDVKM. The CDR3 runs to 14 residues. CDR3 region: CASSLRGTRQPQHF. As DNA, the CDR3 is TGTGCCAGCAGTCTTCGGGGGACCCGGCAGCCCCAGCATTTT. Looking up the rest from reference TRBV28 and TRBJ1-5 gives the full variable domain: DVKVTQSSRYLVKRTGEKVFLECVQDMDHENMFWYRQDPGLGLRLIYFSYDVKMKEKGDIPEGYSVSREKKERFSLILESASTNQTSMYLCASSLRGTRQPQHFGDGTRLSIL.

The chain employs TRBV6-6 and TRBJ1-1; 7 positions agree with TRBD1. V dropped 2 bases and J dropped 8; count of bases not matched to a gene: 8. This CDR3 has 14 amino acids. Germline CDR1 MNHNY, CDR2 SVGAGI (reference sequence). The CDR3 DNA follows: TGTGCCAGCAGTTACCCGGGACAGCGGATGGAAGCTTTCTTT. It specifies CASSYPGQRMEAFF.

The V call is TRBV13, the J call TRBJ1-1, with no clear D. V shed 5 bases and J shed 0 bases, with 4 bases lying between them. Germline V gives CDR1 PRHDT, CDR2 FYEKMQ (reference sequence). The CDR3 loop spans 12 amino acids. CDR3 nucleotide sequence: TGTGCCAGCAGCAATATGAACACTGAAGCTTTCTTT. Protein product: CASSNMNTEAFF. Looking up the rest from reference TRBV13 and TRBJ1-1 gives the full variable domain: AAGVIQSPRHLIKEKRETATLKCYPIPRHDTVYWYQQGPGQDPQFLISFYEKMQSDKGSIPDRFSAQQFSDYHSELNMSSLELGDSALYFCASSNMNTEAFFGQGTRLTVV.